This record looks at one TCR beta chain sequence and its context. The data stem from a study of T cell responses to AZD1222 COVID-19 vaccine. Per germline, CDR1 SQVTM and CDR2 ANQGSEA. The CDR3 covers 14 residues. With 0 bases clipped from V and 7 bases from J, the junction kept 8 bases outside the gene matches. The protocol was immunoSEQ multiplex PCR, while the TCRdb copy is restricted to in-frame clones and leaves out a portion. The data show about 190,000 clones, over 70% seen once. The chain combines TRBV29-1 with TRBJ2-7, with TRBD1 identical over 8 bases. Sequencing used peripheral blood, obtained on day 0 of MenACWY control vaccination. The clonotype was recovered from an adult in good health. CDR3 coding DNA: TGCAGCGTTGAAGAAGGCCAGGGGGCCCGGGAGCAGTACTTC. It is translated as CSVEEGQGAREQYF.